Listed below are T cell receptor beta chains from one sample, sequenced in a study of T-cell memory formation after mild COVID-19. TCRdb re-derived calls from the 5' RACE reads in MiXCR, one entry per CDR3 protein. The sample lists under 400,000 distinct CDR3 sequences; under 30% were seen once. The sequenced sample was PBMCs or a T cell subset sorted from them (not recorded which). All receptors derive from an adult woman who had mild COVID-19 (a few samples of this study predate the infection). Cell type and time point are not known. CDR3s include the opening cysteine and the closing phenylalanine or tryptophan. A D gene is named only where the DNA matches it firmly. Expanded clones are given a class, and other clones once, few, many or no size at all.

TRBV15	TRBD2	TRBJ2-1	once	TGTGCCACCAGTAGCGGGACCAATGAGCAGTTCTTC	CATSSGTNEQFF
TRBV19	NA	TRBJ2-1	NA	TGTGCCAGTAGTGCCGGGGGCTGGTACAATGAGCAGTTCTTC	CASSAGGWYNEQFF
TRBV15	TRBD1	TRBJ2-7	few	TGTGCCACCAGCAGAGATTTTGGACAGGGTCGGGACGAGCAGTACTTC	CATSRDFGQGRDEQYF
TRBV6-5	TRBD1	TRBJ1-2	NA	TGTGCCAGCAGTTACTTCATGGGACAGGGGAACTATGGCTACACCTTC	CASSYFMGQGNYGYTF
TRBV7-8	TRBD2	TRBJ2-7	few	TGTGCCAGCAGCCCAGGGTTAAGCGGGGAGTACTTC	CASSPGLSGEYF
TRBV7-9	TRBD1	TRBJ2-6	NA	TGTGCCAGCAGCTTAGTTGCTGGCAGGGGGCTATCTGGGGCCAACGTCCTGACTTTC	CASSLVAGRGLSGANVLTF
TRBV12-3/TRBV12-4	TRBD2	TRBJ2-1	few	TGTGCCAGCAGTTTGCCTAGCGGGAGTAAGAATGAGCAGTTCTTC	CASSLPSGSKNEQFF
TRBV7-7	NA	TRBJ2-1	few	TGTGCTAGCAGCTTAGACGGCGCGTCCAATGAGCAGTTCTTC	CASSLDGASNEQFF
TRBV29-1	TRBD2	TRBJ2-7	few	TGCAGCGTTGAAGTGGCGGGAGCCTACGAGCAGTACTTC	CSVEVAGAYEQYF
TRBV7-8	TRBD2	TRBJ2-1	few	TGTGCCAGCAGCTTATACGGACTAGCGGGAGTTGCCCACGGAAATGAGCAGTTCTTC	CASSLYGLAGVAHGNEQFF
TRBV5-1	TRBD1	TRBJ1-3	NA	TGCGCCAGCAGCAAGGGACAGGGAAGAGCTGCTGGAAACACCATATATTTT	CASSKGQGRAAGNTIYF
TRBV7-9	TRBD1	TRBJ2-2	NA	TGTGCCAGCAGCTGGGACAGCAGGAACACCGGGGAGCTGTTTTTT	CASSWDSRNTGELFF
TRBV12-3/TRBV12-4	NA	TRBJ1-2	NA	TGTGCCAGCGGAGGCCCGAATAACTATGGCTACACCTTC	CASGGPNNYGYTF
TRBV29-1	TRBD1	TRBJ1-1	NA	TGCAGCGCCAAGGGACAGGGGGAGAACACTGAAGCTTTCTTT	CSAKGQGENTEAFF
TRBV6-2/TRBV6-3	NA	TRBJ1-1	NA	TGTGCCAGCAGTTACGTCGCGGGGTCGAACACTGAAGCTTTCTTT	CASSYVAGSNTEAFF
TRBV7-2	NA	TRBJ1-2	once	TGTGCCAGCAGCGCAAGGGGGAACTATGGCTACACCTTC	CASSARGNYGYTF
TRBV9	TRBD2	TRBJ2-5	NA	TGTGCCAGCAGCGTAGGTCGACTAGCGGGATTGAAAGAGACCCAGTACTTC	CASSVGRLAGLKETQYF
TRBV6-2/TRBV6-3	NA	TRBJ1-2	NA	TGTGCCAGCATCACCCTAGGGGAAGATGGCTACACCTTC	CASITLGEDGYTF
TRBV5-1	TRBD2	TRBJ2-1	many	TGCGCCAGCAGCTTTAGCGGGAGGGCCTTAGAGCAGTTCTTC	CASSFSGRALEQFF
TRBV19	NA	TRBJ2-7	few	TGTGCCAGTAGTATTGGGGGAAACTACGAGCAGTACTTC	CASSIGGNYEQYF
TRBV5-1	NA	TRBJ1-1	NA	TGCGCCAGCAGCTTGGAAAGGGGGAGAATCGGGAACACTGAAGCTTTCTTT	CASSLERGRIGNTEAFF
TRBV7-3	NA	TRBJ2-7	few	TGTGCCAGCAGCTTATATCTGGGGTACGAGCAGTACTTC	CASSLYLGYEQYF
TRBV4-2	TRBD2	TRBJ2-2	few	TGTGCCAGCAGCCAGCTACCGACTAGCGGGAGTACCGGGGAGCTGTTTTTT	CASSQLPTSGSTGELFF
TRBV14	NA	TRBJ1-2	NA	TGTGCCAGCAGCCAAGGTATATTAAACTATGGCTACACCTTC	CASSQGILNYGYTF
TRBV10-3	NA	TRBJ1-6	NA	TGTGCCATCAGTGAGTCTGGCAGGGGAGGGAGGAATTCACCCCTCCACTTT	CAISESGRGGRNSPLHF
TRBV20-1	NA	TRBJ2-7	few	TGCAGTGCTAGAGTAAGCAGAGGGGCGTACGAGCAGTACTTC	CSARVSRGAYEQYF
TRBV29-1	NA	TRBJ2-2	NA	TGCAGCGTTGATGGAGAGAACACCGGGGAGCTGTTTTTT	CSVDGENTGELFF
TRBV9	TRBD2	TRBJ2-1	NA	TGTGCCAGCAGCGTAGAGGCGGGGGGAGGATACAATGAGCAGTTCTTC	CASSVEAGGGYNEQFF
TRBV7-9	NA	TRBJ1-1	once	TGTGCCAGCAGACCACAGGGAGGAAACACTGAAGCTTTCTTT	CASRPQGGNTEAFF
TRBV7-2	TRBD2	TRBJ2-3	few	TGTGCCAGCAGCCCCCCTCTAGCGGGGGGGGATACGCAGTATTTT	CASSPPLAGGDTQYF
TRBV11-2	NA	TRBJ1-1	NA	TGTGCCAGCAGCCCCCGGGCGGCGCCCACTGAAGCTTTCTTT	CASSPRAAPTEAFF
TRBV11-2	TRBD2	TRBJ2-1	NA	TGTGCCAGCAGCTTAGATAGGGCGGGGGGAGCCTACAATGAGCAGTTCTTC	CASSLDRAGGAYNEQFF
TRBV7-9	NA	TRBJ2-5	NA	TGTGCCAGCAGCTTGTGGGAAGAGACCCAGTACTTC	CASSLWEETQYF
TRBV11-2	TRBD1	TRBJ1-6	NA	TGTGCCAGCAGCTTAGATCAAGGACAGGGCCTGGATTCACCCCTCCACTTT	CASSLDQGQGLDSPLHF
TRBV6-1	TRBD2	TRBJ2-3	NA	TGTGCCAGCGACGCTAGCGGGACTAGCACAGATACGCAGTATTTT	CASDASGTSTDTQYF
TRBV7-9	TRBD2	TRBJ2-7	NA	TGTGCCAGCAGCCCCGGGGGACTAGCGGCGCGGTACGAGCAGTACTTC	CASSPGGLAARYEQYF